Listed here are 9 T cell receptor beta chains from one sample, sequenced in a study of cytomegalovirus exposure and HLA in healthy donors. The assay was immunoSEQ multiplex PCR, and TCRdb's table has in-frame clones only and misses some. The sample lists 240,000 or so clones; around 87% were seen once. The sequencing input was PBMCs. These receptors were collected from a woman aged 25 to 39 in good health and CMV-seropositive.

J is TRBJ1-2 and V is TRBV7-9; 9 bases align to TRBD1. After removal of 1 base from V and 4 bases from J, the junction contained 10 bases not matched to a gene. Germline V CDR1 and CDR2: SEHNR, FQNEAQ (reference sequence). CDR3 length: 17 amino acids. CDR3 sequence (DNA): TGTGCCAGCAGCTTAGGCACTGGACAGGGGATTACCTATGGCTACACCTTC. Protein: CASSLGTGQGITYGYTF.

CDR3 bases: TGCGCCAGCAGCTCAACTAGCGGACTATACAATGAGCAGTTCTTC. It encodes CASSSTSGLYNEQFF. The chain links TRBV5-1 to TRBJ2-1, with 8 positions matching TRBD2. V lost 3 bases and J lost 4; bases outside the gene matches: 6. Per the germline V gene, CDR1 is SGHRS and CDR2 is YFSETQ. The CDR3 is 15 amino acids.

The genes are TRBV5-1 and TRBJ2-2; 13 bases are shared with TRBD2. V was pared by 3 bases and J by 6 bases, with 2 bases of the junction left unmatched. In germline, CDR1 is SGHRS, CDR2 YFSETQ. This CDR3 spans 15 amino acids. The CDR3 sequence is CASSWTSGSAGELFF. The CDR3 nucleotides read TGCGCCAGCAGCTGGACTAGCGGGAGTGCCGGGGAGCTGTTTTTT.

For the CDR3, the DNA is TGTGCCTGGAGTATCAGGGTTCGGAACTATGGCTACACCTTC. It yields the protein CAWSIRVRNYGYTF. This chain uses TRBV30 with TRBJ1-2; possibly TRBD1 for D (5 bases). The V end was cut by 2 bases, the J end by 2 bases, with 12 bases between. There are 14 residues in the CDR3. Per the germline V gene, CDR1 is GTSNPN and CDR2 is SVGIG (reference sequence).

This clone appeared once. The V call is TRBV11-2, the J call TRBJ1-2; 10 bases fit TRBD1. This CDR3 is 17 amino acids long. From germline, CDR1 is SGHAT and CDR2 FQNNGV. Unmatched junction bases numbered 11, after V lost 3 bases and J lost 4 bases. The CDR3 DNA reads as TGTGCCAGCAGCTTCTGGGACAGGGGCCCCTCCTTCTATGGCTACACCTTC. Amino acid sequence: CASSFWDRGPSFYGYTF. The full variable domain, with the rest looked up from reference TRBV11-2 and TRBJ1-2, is EAGVAQSPRYKIIEKRQSVAFWCNPISGHATLYWYQQILGQGPKLLIQFQNNGVVDDSQLPKDRFSAERLKGVDSTLKIQPAKLEDSAVYLCASSFWDRGPSFYGYTFGSGTRLTVV.

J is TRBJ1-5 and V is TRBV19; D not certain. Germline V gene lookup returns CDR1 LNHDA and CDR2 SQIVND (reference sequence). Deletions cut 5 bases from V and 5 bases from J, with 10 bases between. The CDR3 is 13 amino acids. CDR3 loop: CASSAPRDQPQHF. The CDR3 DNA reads TGTGCCAGTAGTGCTCCGAGGGATCAGCCCCAGCATTTT.

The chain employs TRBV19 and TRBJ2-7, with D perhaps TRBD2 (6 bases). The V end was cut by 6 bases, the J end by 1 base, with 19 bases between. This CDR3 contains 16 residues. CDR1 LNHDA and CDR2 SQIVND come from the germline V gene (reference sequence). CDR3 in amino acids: CASSPKGGGSSYEQYF. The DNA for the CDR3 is TGTGCCAGTAGCCCCAAGGGAGGAGGCTCATCCTACGAGCAGTACTTC. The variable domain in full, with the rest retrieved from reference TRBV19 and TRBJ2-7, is DGGITQSPKYLFRKEGQNVTLSCEQNLNHDAMYWYRQDPGQGLRLIYYSQIVNDFQKGDIAEGYSVSREKKESFPLTVTSAQKNPTAFYLCASSPKGGGSSYEQYFGPGTRLTVT.

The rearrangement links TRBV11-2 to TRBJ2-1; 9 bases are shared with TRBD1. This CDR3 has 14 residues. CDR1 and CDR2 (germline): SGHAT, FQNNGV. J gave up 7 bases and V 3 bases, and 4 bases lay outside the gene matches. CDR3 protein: CASSFGTGYNEQFF. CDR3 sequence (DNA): TGTGCCAGCAGCTTCGGGACAGGGTATAATGAGCAGTTCTTC.

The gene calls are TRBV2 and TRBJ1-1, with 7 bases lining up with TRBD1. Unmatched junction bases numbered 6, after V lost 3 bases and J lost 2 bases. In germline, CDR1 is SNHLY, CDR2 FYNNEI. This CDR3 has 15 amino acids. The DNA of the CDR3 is TGTGCCAGCAGTGAGACCGGGACAGCAAACACTGAAGCTTTCTTT. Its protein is CASSETGTANTEAFF.